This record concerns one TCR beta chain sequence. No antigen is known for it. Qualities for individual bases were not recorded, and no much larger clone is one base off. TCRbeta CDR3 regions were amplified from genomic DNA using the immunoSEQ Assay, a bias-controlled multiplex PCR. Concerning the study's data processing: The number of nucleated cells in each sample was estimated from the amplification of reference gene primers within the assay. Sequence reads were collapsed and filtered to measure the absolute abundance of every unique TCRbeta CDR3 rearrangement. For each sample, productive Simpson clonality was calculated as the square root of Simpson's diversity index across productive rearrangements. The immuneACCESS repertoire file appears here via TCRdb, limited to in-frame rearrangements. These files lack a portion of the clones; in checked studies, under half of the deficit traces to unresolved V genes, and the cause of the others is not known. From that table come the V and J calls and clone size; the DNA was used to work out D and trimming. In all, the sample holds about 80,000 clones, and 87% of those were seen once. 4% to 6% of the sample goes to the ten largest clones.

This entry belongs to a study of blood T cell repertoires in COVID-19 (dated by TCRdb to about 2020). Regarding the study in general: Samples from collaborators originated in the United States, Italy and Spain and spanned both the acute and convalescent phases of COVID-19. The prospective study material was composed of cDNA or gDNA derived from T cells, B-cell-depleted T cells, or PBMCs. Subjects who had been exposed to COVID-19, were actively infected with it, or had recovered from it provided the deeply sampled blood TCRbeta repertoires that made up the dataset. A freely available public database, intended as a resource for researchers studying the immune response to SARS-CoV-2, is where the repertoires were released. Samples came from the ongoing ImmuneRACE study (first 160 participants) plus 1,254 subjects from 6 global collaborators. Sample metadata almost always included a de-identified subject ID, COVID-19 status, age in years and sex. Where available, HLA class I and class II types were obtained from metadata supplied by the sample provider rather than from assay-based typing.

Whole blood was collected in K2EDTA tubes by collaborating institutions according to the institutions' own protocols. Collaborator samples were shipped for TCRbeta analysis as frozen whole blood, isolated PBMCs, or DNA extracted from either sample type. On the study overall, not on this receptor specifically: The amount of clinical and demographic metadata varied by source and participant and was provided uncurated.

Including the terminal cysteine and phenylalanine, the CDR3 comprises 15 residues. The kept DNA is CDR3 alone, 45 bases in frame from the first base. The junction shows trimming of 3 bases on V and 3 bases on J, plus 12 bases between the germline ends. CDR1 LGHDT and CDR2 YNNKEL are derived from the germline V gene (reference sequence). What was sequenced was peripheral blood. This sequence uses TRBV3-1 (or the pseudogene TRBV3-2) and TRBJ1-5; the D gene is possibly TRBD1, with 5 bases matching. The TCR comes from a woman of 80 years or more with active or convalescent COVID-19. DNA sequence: TGTGCCAGCAGCCAGGACACAATCCCCAATCAGCCCCAGCATTTT. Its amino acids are CASSQDTIPNQPQHF.